Listed below are T cell receptor beta chains from one sample, sequenced in a study of blood T cell repertoires in COVID-19. Using immunoSEQ multiplex PCR, the repertoire was profiled, and TCRdb retains in-frame clones only, with some absent. Counted here are 230,000 or so clones, about 90% occurring once; the ten biggest clones make up about 1.9%. The source material was peripheral blood. The receptors were sampled from a man in his forties with active or convalescent COVID-19. Both conserved end residues are part of each CDR3. Fields, in order: CDR3 protein, CDR3 DNA, D gene, clone size, CDR3 length, V gene, J gene. D genes are given only for firm matches. Expanded clones get a size class; other rows say once, few or many, or leave the size out.

CASSYSSSSNTEAFF	TGTGCCAGCAGTTACTCCAGTTCTTCGAACACTGAAGCTTTCTTT	NA	NA	15	TRBV6-5	TRBJ1-1
CASTEKRGFENTIYF	TGTGCCAGCACTGAAAAAAGGGGGTTTGAAAACACCATATATTTT	NA	NA	15	TRBV6-1	TRBJ1-3
CASSLMGHSNQPQHF	TGTGCCAGCAGTTTGATGGGCCATAGCAATCAGCCCCAGCATTTT	NA	NA	15	TRBV27	TRBJ1-5
CASSLRDRRETQYF	TGCGCCAGCAGCCTAAGGGACAGGAGGGAGACCCAGTACTTC	TRBD1	NA	14	TRBV4-1	TRBJ2-5
CASSNSGRSEVEQYF	TGTGCCAGCAGCAATAGCGGGAGGTCAGAGGTCGAGCAGTACTTC	TRBD2	once	15	TRBV9	TRBJ2-7
CASRATTNQPQHF	TGTGCCAGCAGGGCAACCACCAATCAGCCCCAGCATTTT	NA	NA	13	TRBV6-5	TRBJ1-5
CASSISGTAPYEQYF	TGTGCCAGTAGTATTTCCGGGACAGCACCCTACGAGCAGTACTTC	TRBD1	once	15	TRBV19	TRBJ2-7
CASEPMASGVAYNEQFF	TGTGCCAGCGAACCCATGGCTAGCGGCGTGGCGTACAATGAGCAGTTCTTC	TRBD2	NA	17	TRBV11-2	TRBJ2-1
CASSFRLAQYNEQFF	TGTGCCAGCAGTTTTCGACTAGCGCAATACAATGAGCAGTTCTTC	TRBD2	NA	15	TRBV28	TRBJ2-1
CASSGDRGRSEKLFF	TGTGCCAGCAGTGGTGACAGGGGGCGAAGTGAAAAACTGTTTTTT	TRBD1	once	15	TRBV2	TRBJ1-4
CASSQEGGAGYTF	TGCGCCAGCAGCCAAGAAGGGGGCGCAGGCTACACCTTC	TRBD1	NA	13	TRBV4-1	TRBJ1-2
CASSFVSTGRNEKLFF	TGTGCCAGCAGCTTCGTTTCGACAGGCCGAAATGAAAAACTGTTTTTT	NA	NA	16	TRBV5-6	TRBJ1-4
CASYAGLREKLFF	TGTGCCAGCTATGCGGGGCTTCGAGAAAAACTGTTTTTT	NA	NA	13	TRBV28	TRBJ1-4
CASSSPGQGATLGGYTF	TGTGCCAGCAGTTCACCGGGACAGGGGGCCACCTTAGGTGGCTACACCTTC	TRBD1	NA	17	TRBV11-2	TRBJ1-2
CAISEWEIRNTEAFF	TGTGCCATCAGTGAGTGGGAGATAAGGAACACTGAAGCTTTCTTT	NA	NA	15	TRBV10-3	TRBJ1-1
CASSLQGEYNEQFF	TGTGCCAGCAGCTTGCAGGGGGAGTACAATGAGCAGTTCTTC	TRBD1	once	14	TRBV7-3	TRBJ2-1
CAIRSGTGAVGNTIYF	TGTGCCATCAGAAGCGGGACAGGGGCAGTTGGAAACACCATATATTTT	TRBD1	once	16	TRBV10-3	TRBJ1-3
CASSLGRSTGELFF	TGTGCCAGCAGCTTAGGTCGGAGCACCGGGGAGCTGTTTTTT	NA	NA	14	TRBV13	TRBJ2-2
CASSEPWQGAFPQPQHF	TGTGCCAGCAGTGAACCGTGGCAGGGGGCTTTTCCCCAGCCCCAGCATTTT	TRBD1	NA	17	TRBV6-1	TRBJ1-5
CASSPPSGMLEQYF	TGTGCCAGCAGTCCTCCTAGCGGGATGCTCGAGCAGTACTTC	TRBD2	NA	14	TRBV6-5	TRBJ2-7
CASSLRRETQYF	TGTGCCAGCAGTTTGCGAAGAGAGACCCAGTACTTC	NA	NA	12	TRBV28	TRBJ2-5
CSAGQNYGYTF	TGCAGCGCCGGACAAAACTATGGCTACACCTTC	NA	NA	11	TRBV29-1	TRBJ1-2
CASSPTLAGALNEQFF	TGTGCCAGCAGCCCGACCCTAGCGGGGGCTCTCAATGAGCAGTTCTTC	TRBD2	NA	16	TRBV7-3	TRBJ2-1
CASSQVGASSYNEQFF	TGTGCCAGCAGCCAAGTGGGGGCTAGCTCCTACAATGAGCAGTTCTTC	NA	NA	16	TRBV14	TRBJ2-1
CASSHRNDKSEKLFF	TGTGCCAGCAGCCATAGGAACGACAAGAGTGAAAAACTGTTTTTT	NA	NA	15	TRBV3-1/TRBV3-2	TRBJ1-4
CASSLTGTGTYEQYF	TGTGCCAGCAGCTTAACCGGGACAGGCACCTACGAGCAGTACTTC	TRBD1	NA	15	TRBV5-4	TRBJ2-7
CASSKQTALTDTQYF	TGTGCCAGCAGCAAACAGACAGCCCTCACAGATACGCAGTATTTT	NA	NA	15	TRBV7-9	TRBJ2-3
CVRSLVFPGEENTDTQYF	TGTGTCAGAAGCTTAGTTTTCCCGGGAGAGGAAAACACAGATACGCAGTATTTT	NA	NA	18	TRBV7-5	TRBJ2-3
CASRLDSSYNSPLHF	TGTGCCAGCAGATTAGATAGCTCCTATAATTCACCCCTCCACTTT	NA	NA	15	TRBV6-5	TRBJ1-6
CASSPNTEGNTIYF	TGTGCCAGCTCACCGAATACAGAAGGAAACACCATATATTTT	NA	NA	14	TRBV18	TRBJ1-3
CASSPYQRELDNEQFF	TGTGCCAGCAGCCCCTATCAGCGGGAGCTAGACAATGAGCAGTTCTTC	TRBD2	NA	16	TRBV28	TRBJ2-1
CASNTGQAPGELFF	TGCGCCAGCAACACAGGACAGGCTCCCGGGGAGCTGTTTTTT	TRBD1	NA	14	TRBV5-1	TRBJ2-2
CASSFGSFSNYGYTF	TGTGCCAGCAGTTTCGGGTCCTTTTCCAACTATGGCTACACCTTC	NA	NA	15	TRBV28	TRBJ1-2
CASTPGGFNTEAFF	TGCGCCAGCACCCCCGGGGGATTTAACACTGAAGCTTTCTTT	NA	NA	14	TRBV5-1	TRBJ1-1
CASSYSRQTLPNTIYF	TGTGCCAGCAGTTACTCGAGGCAGACCCTCCCGAACACCATATATTTT	NA	NA	16	TRBV6-5	TRBJ1-3
CASSWGTNSPLHF	TGCGCCAGCAGCTGGGGCACTAATTCACCCCTCCACTTT	NA	NA	13	TRBV5-1	TRBJ1-6
CASSRRGSTEAFF	TGCGCCAGCAGCCGCAGGGGGAGCACTGAAGCTTTCTTT	TRBD1	NA	13	TRBV5-1	TRBJ1-1
CASSDHRGNTEAFF	TGTGCCAGCAGCGACCACAGGGGAAACACTGAAGCTTTCTTT	TRBD1	NA	14	TRBV9	TRBJ1-1
CASSSVTGALNSPLHF	TGTGCCAGCAGTTCCGTGACAGGGGCTCTCAATTCACCCCTCCACTTT	TRBD1	NA	16	TRBV6-5	TRBJ1-6
CASRRQGGTEAFF	TGTGCCAGCAGGAGACAGGGCGGAACTGAAGCTTTCTTT	TRBD1	NA	13	TRBV12-3/TRBV12-4	TRBJ1-1